This TCR beta chain was profiled in a study of prognosis after radiotherapy for stage I lung cancer. Turning to the study itself: From early 2018 through early 2019, patients with stage I non-small cell lung cancer were enrolled. Of the enrolled patients, some 15 had newly diagnosed primary stage I lung tumors, while roughly 5 had oligometastatic NSCLC following surgical resection of the primary tumor.

Genomic DNA yielded TCR beta CDR3, amplified by two-round multiplex PCR. Primers specific to each TRBV and TRBJ gene were used in first-round PCR. TCRdb independently ran MiXCR on the multiplex PCR reads; one entry per CDR3 protein. This table has tens of thousands of distinct CDR3 sequences, 30% to 35% appearing once. Patients were all node-negative on CT and PET/CT, lacking prior chemotherapy, radiotherapy or other malignancies. This clonotype was counted at least ten times. Its specificity is not known. Study-level results: Divergent TRBV and TRBJ gene usage has reportedly been observed between patients with and without metastases.

This sample comprised PBMCs, obtained before or after stereotactic body radiation therapy (not recorded which). The origin of this receptor is a donor aged 50 or older with non-small cell lung cancer.

The CDR3 bases are TGTGCCAGCAGCTTCTATGCGGGGAAAAAGTACTTC. This sequence encodes CASSFYAGKKYF. The gene calls are TRBV11-2 and TRBJ2-5; tentative D call: TRBD2 (6 bases). Germline assignment: CDR1 SGHAT and CDR2 FQNNGV. The CDR3 sequence is 12 residues long. The germline V and J ends were trimmed by 3 bases and 12 bases, with 14 bases remaining between them. Full variable domain (missing parts from reference TRBV11-2 and TRBJ2-5): EAGVAQSPRYKIIEKRQSVAFWCNPISGHATLYWYQQILGQGPKLLIQFQNNGVVDDSQLPKDRFSAERLKGVDSTLKIQPAKLEDSAVYLCASSFYAGKKYFGPGTRLLVL.